These T cell receptor beta chains were read from a single sample in a study of blood T cells in healthy people across ages. Each CDR3 protein gets one entry after TCRdb re-called the 5' RACE reads with MiXCR. The sample includes about 1,400,000 distinct CDR3 sequences, around 59% of them seen just once. Source material: blood. These receptors originate from a man younger than 35 in good health. The CDR3 runs from the conserved cysteine through the conserved F or W. The D gene is left open where the match is weak. Rows give clone size only sometimes, using once, few, many, or a class for an expanded clone.

>.|TRBJ1-2|TRBV7-2|few
TGTGCCAGCAGCTTAGCGGCGCAGGGGAAAGGCTACACCTTC
CASSLAAQGKGYTF
>.|TRBJ1-2|TRBV28|.
TGTGCCAGCAGTCGTATGCCACTTGGACGATATGGCTACACCTTC
CASSRMPLGRYGYTF
>.|TRBJ1-2|TRBV7-9|few
TGTGCCAGCAGCGCCCTCGCAGACGCTAACTATGGCTACACCTTC
CASSALADANYGYTF
>.|TRBJ2-1|TRBV6-5|.
TGTGTCAGCGGATTCTCGGGACCTGACAATGAGCAGTTCTTC
CVSGFSGPDNEQFF
>.|TRBJ1-2|TRBV12-3/TRBV12-4|.
TGTGCCAGCAGTTTAAGTCTATGGGGTCGGGAGAACTATGGCTACACCTTC
CASSLSLWGRENYGYTF
>TRBD1|TRBJ2-7|TRBV7-6|.
TGTGCTAGCAGCACGGGGACAGCACCTTACGAGCAGTACTTC
CASSTGTAPYEQYF
>.|TRBJ2-5|TRBV25-1|few
TGTGCCAGCAGTGACTCCGGGCCGTATGAGACCCAGTACTTC
CASSDSGPYETQYF
>.|TRBJ1-1|TRBV7-9|.
TGTGCCAGCAGCTTAGGTCTGGGTTTGAACACTGAAGCTTTCTTT
CASSLGLGLNTEAFF
>.|TRBJ2-3|TRBV4-2|.
TGTGCCAGCAGCCAAGAAACCCCAGGGGATACGCAGTATTTT
CASSQETPGDTQYF
>.|TRBJ2-1|TRBV10-3|few
TGTGCCATCAGTGACGCTAAAAAGGCCCCCCGGGGCGATGAGCAGTTCTTC
CAISDAKKAPRGDEQFF
>.|TRBJ2-7|TRBV28|.
TGTGCCAGCAGTTTATATACCTACGAGCAGTACTTC
CASSLYTYEQYF
>TRBD1|TRBJ2-7|TRBV6-5|.
TGTGCCAGCAGTTACCCGGCGACAGGGGGCGACGAGCAGTACTTC
CASSYPATGGDEQYF
>TRBD1|TRBJ1-1|TRBV20-1|few
TGCAGTGCCGATTCGGGACAGGGAGGGACTGAAGCTTTCTTT
CSADSGQGGTEAFF
>.|TRBJ2-5|TRBV5-1|few
TGCGCCAGTAACCTAGACACCCAGGAGACCCAGTACTTC
CASNLDTQETQYF
>.|TRBJ1-1|TRBV20-1|.
TGCAGTGCTTTATGGACGGAGGGGCAGTACGAAGCTTTCTTT
CSALWTEGQYEAFF
>TRBD1|TRBJ1-4|TRBV12-3/TRBV12-4|.
TGTGCCAGCAGCCCTCAGGACAGGATGGGCGAAAAACTGTTTTTT
CASSPQDRMGEKLFF
>TRBD1|TRBJ2-1|TRBV7-2|.
TGTGCCAGCAGCTTAGGATACAGGGGGCTTGGGAATGAGCAGTTCTTC
CASSLGYRGLGNEQFF
>.|TRBJ2-1|TRBV4-1|.
TGCGCCAGCAGCCAAGAAGAGACAGTCGAGACCCAGTTCTTC
CASSQEETVETQFF
>.|TRBJ1-4|TRBV15|.
TGTGCCACCAGCAGAGATATCGGAGATGAAAAACTGTTTTTT
CATSRDIGDEKLFF
>.|TRBJ2-7|TRBV3-1|.
TGTGCCAGCAGCCAAGAAGGGAGTGCCCCCTACAATGAGCAGTACTTC
CASSQEGSAPYNEQYF
>.|TRBJ1-2|TRBV2|.
TGTGCCAGCAGTAGACAGCACGCGAACTATGGCTACACCTTC
CASSRQHANYGYTF
>TRBD1|TRBJ2-3|TRBV4-1|few
TGCGCCAGCAGCCAAGACGAGGGGGCAGTTTACACAGATACGCAGTATTTT
CASSQDEGAVYTDTQYF
>.|TRBJ2-7|TRBV6-5|.
TGTGCCAGCAGTTACTCGAGGATCCCCTACGAGCAGTACTTC
CASSYSRIPYEQYF
>TRBD1|TRBJ1-1|TRBV20-1|few
TGCAGTGCTAGTGGACAGGGAGTCACTGAAGCTTTCTTT
CSASGQGVTEAFF
>TRBD1|TRBJ2-6|TRBV10-3|.
TGTGCCATCAGCAAACTTACCGGGACAGGTTTCTCTGGGGCCAACGTCCTGACTTTC
CAISKLTGTGFSGANVLTF
>.|TRBJ1-5|TRBV6-5|.
TGTGCCAGCAGTTTCACAAATTATCAGCCCCAGCATTTT
CASSFTNYQPQHF
>.|TRBJ2-7|TRBV27|.
TGTGCCAGCAGCGTAATAGGAGTAAACGAGCAGTACTTC
CASSVIGVNEQYF
>.|TRBJ2-1|TRBV6-5|.
TGTGCCAGCAGCCCGTCCGGGGGGCGCGCCTACAATGAGCAGTTCTTC
CASSPSGGRAYNEQFF
>.|TRBJ1-2|TRBV12-3/TRBV12-4|.
TGTGCCAGCAGTTTAGAAGTAGGGTCAGGGCGAAGTCGAGGCTATACCTTC
CASSLEVGSGRSRGYTF
>.|TRBJ2-3|TRBV12-5|few
TGTGCTAGTGGTTTGGTAGGGGTAGGACTCCTTCGCGATACGCAGTATTTT
CASGLVGVGLLRDTQYF
>.|TRBJ2-7|TRBV29-1|few
TGCAGCGCCGAGGGGGATGCCTACGAGCAGTACTTC
CSAEGDAYEQYF
>.|TRBJ2-4|TRBV4-2|.
TGTGCCGGCAGCCAAGATAGTGAAAACATTCAGTACTTC
CAGSQDSENIQYF
>.|TRBJ2-7|TRBV4-2|once
TGTGCCAGCAGCCAAGAAGATGGGACCAGCTCCTACGAGCAGTACTTC
CASSQEDGTSSYEQYF
>TRBD2|TRBJ2-5|TRBV10-3|.
TGTGCCATCAGTGATCCAGGACTAGCGGAACAAGAGACCCAGTACTTC
CAISDPGLAEQETQYF
>TRBD2|TRBJ2-1|TRBV7-9|many
TGTGCCAGCAGCTTAAATCAACTAGCGGGAGATGAGCAGTTCTTC
CASSLNQLAGDEQFF
>TRBD1|TRBJ1-2|TRBV18|.
TGTGCCAGCTCACCAGCGGAGACAGGGACCGCCTATGGCTACACCTTC
CASSPAETGTAYGYTF
>.|TRBJ1-2|TRBV4-1|.
TGCGCCAGCAGCCAGAGCACCTATGGCTACACCTTC
CASSQSTYGYTF
>.|TRBJ2-7|TRBV4-2|.
TGTGCCAGCAGCCAAGAGGGCGGGTTTACCCCCTACGAGCAGTACTTC
CASSQEGGFTPYEQYF
>.|TRBJ2-7|TRBV20-1|.
TGCAGTGCTATGCCCGGGAACGAGCAGTACTTC
CSAMPGNEQYF
>TRBD2|TRBJ2-1|TRBV20-1|few
TGCAGTGCTAGCCCGGCGGGGGGCCCCTACAATGAGCAGTTCTTC
CSASPAGGPYNEQFF
>.|TRBJ2-1|TRBV5-6|.
TGTGCCAGCAGCTTGGCTGGGGGGCTTGTCTATGAGCAGTTCTTC
CASSLAGGLVYEQFF
>TRBD2|TRBJ2-5|TRBV4-2|.
TGTGCCAGCAGCCAAGGGTCTAGCGGGAGGGGTCAGGAGACCCAGTACTTC
CASSQGSSGRGQETQYF
>.|TRBJ2-5|TRBV21-1|.
TGTGCCAGCAGCAGAAAAGGACTAGCGGGGGGAGGGACCCAGTACTTC
CASSRKGLAGGGTQYF
>.|TRBJ2-3|TRBV10-3|few
TGTGCCATCAGTGACCTCCGAGTAGATACGCAGTATTTT
CAISDLRVDTQYF
>.|TRBJ1-5|TRBV19|.
TGTGCCAGTACGGCATACAATCAGCCCCAGCATTTT
CASTAYNQPQHF
>TRBD1|TRBJ2-5|TRBV6-6|.
TGTGCCAGCAGTCCCGGACAGGGAAAGGGGGAGACCCAGTACTTC
CASSPGQGKGETQYF
>.|TRBJ2-4|TRBV20-1|.
TGCAGTGCTGCACAGGCTCTAGCCAAAAACATTCAGTACTTC
CSAAQALAKNIQYF
>TRBD1|TRBJ2-4|TRBV20-1|.
TGCAGTGCGGACGGACAGGGGGCTAAGGGCGACATTCAGTACTTC
CSADGQGAKGDIQYF
>.|TRBJ1-2|TRBV11-2|.
TGTGCCAGCAGAAAAGGGGGTGGTGACTATGGCTACACCTTC
CASRKGGGDYGYTF
>.|TRBJ2-1|TRBV7-7|few
TGTGCCAGCAGTCCCAGGGGTGGCGATGAGCAGTTCTTC
CASSPRGGDEQFF
>TRBD1|TRBJ1-6|TRBV20-1|.
TGCAGTGCTAGGCCCGGGACAGGGGGCAATTCACCCCTCCACTTT
CSARPGTGGNSPLHF
>TRBD1|TRBJ1-2|TRBV7-9|.
TGTGCCAGCAGGACAGGGGCTCCTATCAGTGGCTACACCTTC
CASRTGAPISGYTF
>.|TRBJ2-1|TRBV4-1|few
TGCGCCAGCAGCCAAGTTTTCGCAAGGGGGGAGCAGTTCTTC
CASSQVFARGEQFF
>.|TRBJ1-2|TRBV29-1|.
TGCAGCGTCCCTCGGGTCTATGGCTACACCTTC
CSVPRVYGYTF
>TRBD2|TRBJ2-1|TRBV27|.
TGTGCCAGCAGTTTACAGGGCGGGAGTGAGCAGTTCTTC
CASSLQGGSEQFF
>.|TRBJ1-6|TRBV12-3/TRBV12-4|.
TGTGCCAGCAGTTTATTGGCCGGGGGCGCGGTTTCCCTCCACTTT
CASSLLAGGAVSLHF
>.|TRBJ1-6|TRBV12-3/TRBV12-4|few
TGTGCCAGCAGTTTTGAGAATTCACCCCTCCACTTT
CASSFENSPLHF
>.|TRBJ2-7|TRBV10-3|few
TGTGCCATCAGTGAAACGAGGGACGAGCAGTACTTC
CAISETRDEQYF
>.|TRBJ1-1|TRBV20-1|.
TGCAGTGCTAGCCCGTCGAACACTGAAGCTTTCTTT
CSASPSNTEAFF